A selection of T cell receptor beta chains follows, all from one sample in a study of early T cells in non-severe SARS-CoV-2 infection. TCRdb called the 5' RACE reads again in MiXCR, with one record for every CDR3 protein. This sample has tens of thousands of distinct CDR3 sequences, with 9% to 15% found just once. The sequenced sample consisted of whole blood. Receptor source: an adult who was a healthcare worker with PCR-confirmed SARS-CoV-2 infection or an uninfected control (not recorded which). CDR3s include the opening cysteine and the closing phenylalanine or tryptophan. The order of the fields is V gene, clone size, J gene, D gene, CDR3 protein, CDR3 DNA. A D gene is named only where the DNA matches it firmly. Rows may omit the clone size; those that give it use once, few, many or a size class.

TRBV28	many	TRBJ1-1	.	CASRSVRGGAGRGLNTEAFF	TGTGCCAGCAGGTCCGTGAGGGGAGGTGCAGGGCGAGGGTTGAACACTGAAGCTTTCTTT
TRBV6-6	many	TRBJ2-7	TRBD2	CASQLAETYEQYF	TGTGCCAGCCAACTAGCGGAGACCTACGAGCAGTACTTC
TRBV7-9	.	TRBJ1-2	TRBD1	CASSLPGQGAHGYTF	TGTGCCAGCAGCCTACCGGGACAGGGGGCGCATGGCTACACCTTC
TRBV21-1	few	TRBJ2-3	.	CASSKAPRQVLRNTQYF	TGTGCCAGCAGCAAAGCGCCCCGGCAGGTCCTCCGGAATACGCAGTATTTT
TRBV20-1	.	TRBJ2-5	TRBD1	CSASGQGQETQYF	TGCAGTGCTTCCGGACAGGGGCAAGAGACCCAGTACTTC
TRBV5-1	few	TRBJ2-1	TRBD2	CASSLVIAGVVEQFF	TGCGCCAGCAGCTTGGTTATAGCGGGAGTGGTTGAGCAGTTCTTC
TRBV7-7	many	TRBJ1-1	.	CASSWEANAEAFF	TGTGCTAGCAGCTGGGAGGCCAACGCTGAAGCTTTCTTT
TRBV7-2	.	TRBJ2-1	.	CASSPPLNEQFF	TGTGCCAGCAGCCCACCCCTTAATGAGCAGTTCTTC
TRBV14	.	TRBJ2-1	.	CASSQAGRFNNNEQFF	TGTGCCAGCAGCCAAGCGGGAAGGTTTAATAACAATGAGCAGTTCTTC
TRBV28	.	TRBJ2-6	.	CASSAGVGANVLTF	TGTGCCAGCTCAGCCGGCGTTGGGGCCAACGTCCTGACTTTC
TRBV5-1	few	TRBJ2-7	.	CASSHSGRNSYEQYF	TGCGCCAGCAGCCACTCGGGGAGGAACTCCTACGAGCAGTACTTC
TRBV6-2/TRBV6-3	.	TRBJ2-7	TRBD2	CASSRERDPSYEQYF	TGTGCCAGCAGCCGCGAGCGGGATCCTTCCTACGAGCAGTACTTC
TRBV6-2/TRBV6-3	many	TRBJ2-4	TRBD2	CASSPLGEGPKNIQYF	TGTGCCAGCAGTCCTCTAGGGGAGGGACCAAAAAACATTCAGTACTTC
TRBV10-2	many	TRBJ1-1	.	CASSVTGFYTEAFF	TGCGCCAGCAGTGTCACAGGGTTCTACACTGAAGCTTTCTTT
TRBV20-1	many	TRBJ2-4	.	CSARDFGGAKNIQYF	TGCAGTGCTAGAGATTTCGGAGGGGCCAAAAACATTCAGTACTTC
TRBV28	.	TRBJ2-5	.	CASSELQSGVPETQYF	TGTGCCAGCAGTGAACTACAATCGGGGGTCCCGGAGACCCAGTACTTC
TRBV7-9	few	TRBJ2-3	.	CASSRLGPSTDTQYF	TGTGCCAGCAGCCGCCTTGGTCCTAGCACAGATACGCAGTATTTT
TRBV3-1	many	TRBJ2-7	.	CASSPQGGAYEQYF	TGTGCCAGCAGCCCCCAAGGAGGGGCCTACGAGCAGTACTTC
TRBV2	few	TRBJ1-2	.	CASSEASGRYGYTF	TGTGCCAGCAGTGAAGCTTCGGGACGCTATGGCTACACCTTC
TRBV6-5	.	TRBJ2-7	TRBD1	CASSETGGTDEQYF	TGTGCCAGCAGTGAGACAGGGGGAACAGACGAGCAGTACTTC
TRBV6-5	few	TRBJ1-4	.	CASSPGSLGEKLFF	TGTGCCAGCAGTCCGGGCAGCCTGGGGGAAAAACTGTTTTTT
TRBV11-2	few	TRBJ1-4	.	CASSLGRGHGEKLFF	TGTGCCAGCAGCTTGGGTCGGGGACATGGTGAAAAACTGTTTTTT
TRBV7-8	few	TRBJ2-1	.	CASSPLTYQGYNEQFF	TGTGCCAGCAGCCCCCTGACCTACCAGGGTTACAATGAGCAGTTCTTC
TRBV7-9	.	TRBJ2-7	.	CASSLGGSLNF	TGTGCCAGCAGCTTAGGAGGTAGCTTGAACTTC
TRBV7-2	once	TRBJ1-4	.	CASSTVGEKLFF	TGTGCCAGCAGCACAGTGGGGGAAAAACTGTTTTTT
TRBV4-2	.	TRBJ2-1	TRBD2	CASSPGAGGQFF	TGTGCCAGCAGCCCTGGAGCGGGGGGGCAGTTCTTC
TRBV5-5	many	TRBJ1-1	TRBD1	CATLQGASLSNTEAFF	TGTGCCACCCTACAGGGGGCTTCCCTTTCGAACACTGAAGCTTTCTTT
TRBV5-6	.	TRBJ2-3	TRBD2	CASSLGTTSDTQYF	TGTGCCAGCAGCCTAGGGACTACCTCAGATACGCAGTATTTT
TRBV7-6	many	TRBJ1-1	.	CASSRGNREAEAFF	TGTGCCAGCAGCCGGGGGAATAGGGAGGCTGAAGCTTTCTTT
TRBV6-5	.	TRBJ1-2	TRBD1	CASSGNSQGRGYTF	TGTGCCAGCAGTGGAAACTCACAGGGGCGAGGCTACACCTTC
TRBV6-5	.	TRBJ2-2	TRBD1	CASSRDRTNGELSF	TGTGCCAGCAGCAGGGACAGGACAAACGGGGAGCTGTCTTTT
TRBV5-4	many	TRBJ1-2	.	CATRTRAGYTF	TGTGCCACCCGAACCAGGGCTGGCTACACCTTC
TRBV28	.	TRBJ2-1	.	CASSYPSSNEQFF	TGTGCCAGCAGCTATCCTAGCAGCAATGAGCAGTTCTTC
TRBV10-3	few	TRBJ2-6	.	CAISRTGTVFSGANVLTF	TGTGCCATCAGCCGTACCGGGACGGTCTTCTCTGGGGCCAACGTCCTGACTTTC
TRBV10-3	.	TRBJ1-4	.	CAISESKGLGEKLFF	TGTGCCATCAGTGAGTCGAAGGGGTTAGGTGAAAAACTGTTTTTT
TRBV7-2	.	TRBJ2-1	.	CASSYGTFNEQFF	TGTGCCAGCAGCTATGGGACGTTCAATGAGCAGTTCTTC
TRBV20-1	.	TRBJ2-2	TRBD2	CSAYRGAGELFF	TGCAGTGCCTACCGGGGGGCCGGGGAGCTGTTTTTT
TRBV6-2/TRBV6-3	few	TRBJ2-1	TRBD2	CASSYPKRLAPYNEQFF	TGTGCCAGCAGTTACCCAAAAAGACTAGCCCCCTACAATGAGCAGTTCTTC
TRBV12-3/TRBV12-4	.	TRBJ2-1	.	CASSDQGGSVSYNEQFF	TGTGCCAGCAGTGACCAAGGTGGGTCTGTCTCCTACAATGAGCAGTTCTTC
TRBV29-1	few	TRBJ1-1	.	CSSSLGQSAEAFF	TGCAGCTCATCTTTAGGGCAGTCAGCTGAAGCTTTCTTT
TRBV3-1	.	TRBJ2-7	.	CASSQDLGGEQYF	TGTGCCAGCAGCCAAGATTTAGGCGGCGAGCAGTACTTC
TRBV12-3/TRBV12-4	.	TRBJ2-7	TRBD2	CASSSGLAVTYEQYF	TGTGCCAGCAGTTCGGGACTAGCTGTGACCTACGAGCAGTACTTC
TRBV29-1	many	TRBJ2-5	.	CSVGGYQETQYF	TGCAGCGTGGGCGGGTACCAAGAGACCCAGTACTTC
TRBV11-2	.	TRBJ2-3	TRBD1	CASSLRGGGTDTQYF	TGTGCCAGCAGCCTCAGAGGGGGCGGCACAGATACGCAGTATTTT
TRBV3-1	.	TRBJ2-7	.	CASSQRTANYEQYF	TGTGCCAGCAGCCAACGGACAGCGAACTACGAGCAGTACTTC
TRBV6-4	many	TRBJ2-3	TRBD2	CASSDSSGRADTQYF	TGTGCCAGCAGTGACTCGAGCGGGAGGGCAGATACGCAGTATTTT
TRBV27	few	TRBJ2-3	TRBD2	CASRPTSGSFEDTQYF	TGTGCCAGCAGGCCGACTAGCGGGAGTTTTGAAGATACGCAGTATTTT
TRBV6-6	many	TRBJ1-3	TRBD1	CASSYRTGGRGNTIYF	TGTGCCAGCAGTTACAGGACAGGGGGCAGGGGAAACACCATATATTTT
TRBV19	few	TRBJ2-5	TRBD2	CASSSSGMGETQYF	TGTGCCAGTAGTAGTAGCGGGATGGGAGAGACCCAGTACTTC
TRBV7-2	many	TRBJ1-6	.	CASSLSSPLHF	TGTGCCAGCAGCTTAAGTTCACCCCTCCACTTT
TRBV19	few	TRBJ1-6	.	CASSFGSSYNSPLHF	TGTGCCAGTAGTTTTGGCTCCTCCTATAATTCACCCCTCCACTTT
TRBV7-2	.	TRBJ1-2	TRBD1	CASSSTGAYGYTF	TGTGCCAGCAGCTCGACAGGGGCCTATGGCTACACCTTC
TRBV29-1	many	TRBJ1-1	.	CSAGAGLRDTEAFF	TGCAGCGCTGGGGCCGGACTGCGGGACACTGAAGCTTTCTTT
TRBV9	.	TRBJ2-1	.	CASSPTPGIGSEQFF	TGTGCCAGCAGCCCTACCCCGGGTATAGGCAGTGAGCAGTTCTTC